Shown below are 17 T cell receptor beta chains from a single sample sequenced in a study of post-analysis software for immune sequencing data. Study-level results: The study found TRBV5-6, TRBV5-1 and TRBV20-1 among several TRBV segments more frequent in patients than controls.

Their antigens remain unidentified. Unique-molecular-identifier-tagged TCR beta cDNA libraries were used. MiXCR, run by TCRdb on the PCR reads, gives a single entry per CDR3 protein. Seen here are approximately 360,000 distinct CDR3 sequences, roughly 30% observed once, and the top ten hold roughly 13%. Sequencing used blood. The receptors stem from a girl aged 5-17 years with multiple sclerosis.

The genes are TRBV7-4 and TRBJ1-5, with TRBD1 identical over 10 bases. The CDR3 consists of 18 residues. CDR1 SGHVT and CDR2 SQSDAQ come from the germline V gene. V was clipped by 5 bases and J by 2 bases; unmatched bases: 12. CDR3 amino acids: CASSPDRGREGCNQPQHF. The DNA of the CDR3 is TGTGCCAGCAGCCCCGACAGGGGGCGCGAAGGGTGCAATCAGCCCCAGCATTTT.

This clonotype has more than one count but fewer than ten. V usage is TRBV11-2 and J usage is TRBJ2-3; 7 bases are a match to TRBD2. The CDR3 loop spans 14 amino acids. J lost 6 bases, V lost 11 bases, and 14 bases had no gene match. CDR1 and CDR2 from the germline V gene are SGHAT and FQNNGV. The CDR3 loop reads CASQRGSRGDTQYF. The CDR3 DNA reads TGTGCCTCACAGCGGGGATCTCGGGGGGATACGCAGTATTTT.

The V call is TRBV7-2, the J call TRBJ1-5, with D uncertain. Trimming removed 7 bases from V and 2 bases from J, with 9 bases in between. The germline V gene has CDR1 SGHTA and CDR2 FQGNSA. The CDR3 sequence is 13 residues long. The CDR3 DNA follows: TGTGCCAGCAATTCCGGAGGCAATCAGCCCCAGCATTTT. This encodes CASNSGGNQPQHF.

CDR3 residues: CSAGTAGQPQHF. The CDR3, as DNA: TGCAGTGCAGGGACAGCCGGTCAGCCCCAGCATTTT. The chain links TRBV20-1 to TRBJ1-5, with TRBD1 matching 7 bases. Germline CDR1 DFQATT, CDR2 SNEGSKA (reference sequence). The CDR3 is 12 residues long. With V trimmed by 6 bases and J by 6 bases, 5 bases remained unmatched.

This clonotype was detected a few times. The V gene is TRBV28, the J gene TRBJ1-2, with D possibly TRBD1 on 5 matching bases. With 6 bases removed from V and 8 bases from J, the gap between germline ends came to 28 bases. The CDR3 covers 17 residues. The germline gives CDR1 MDHEN, CDR2 SYDVKM. CDR3 sequence: CASRRGIRGQGFNGYTF. The CDR3 DNA follows: TGTGCCAGCAGACGGGGGATCCGGGGCCAAGGTTTTAACGGCTACACCTTC.

In DNA, the CDR3 is TGTGCCACCACCCTCGGGGGGCTCAATGAGCAGTTCTTC. Encoded protein: CATTLGGLNEQFF. The V and J genes are TRBV6-2 or TRBV6-3 and TRBJ2-1, with D possibly TRBD2 on 7 matching bases. Germline V gene data show CDR1 as MNHEY and CDR2 as SVGEGT. The V and J ends lost 10 bases and 6 bases respectively, with 16 bases between them. This CDR3 spans 13 amino acids.

This sequence joins TRBV15 and TRBJ2-7, with D tentatively TRBD2 (7 bases). The length of the CDR3 is 15 residues. V lost 6 bases, J lost 2 bases, and 17 bases lay in between. In germline, CDR1 is LNHNV, CDR2 YYDKDF (reference sequence). The CDR3 here is CATSRGEGRTYEQYF. The DNA of the CDR3 is TGTGCCACCAGTAGGGGGGAGGGCCGAACCTACGAGCAGTACTTC.

The chain is built from TRBV3-1 and TRBJ1-2; D not resolved. V was clipped by 0 bases and J by 1 base, with 21 bases between them. This CDR3 is built from 19 residues. The germline gives CDR1 LGHDT, CDR2 YNNKEL (reference sequence). CDR3 protein: CASSQDRTSTQIYNYGYTF. CDR3 nucleotides: TGTGCCAGCAGCCAAGATAGGACCTCCACTCAGATTTATAACTATGGCTACACCTTC.

The rearrangement joins TRBV20-1 to TRBJ2-2; D unresolved. Germline CDR1 and CDR2: DFQATT and SNEGSKA (reference sequence). The ends were cut back, 6 bases at V and 4 bases at J, with 12 bases in the middle. The CDR3 loop spans 13 amino acids. The CDR3 sequence is CSAAGSSTGELFF. The CDR3 nucleotides read TGCAGTGCCGCCGGTAGTTCCACCGGGGAGCTGTTTTTT.

The J gene is TRBJ1-6, the V gene TRBV7-9; TRBD1 matches at 10 bases. V shed 2 bases, J shed 10 bases, and the junction held 11 bases outside the gene matches. CDR1 and CDR2 (germline): SEHNR, FQNEAQ (reference sequence). There are 17 residues in the CDR3. This CDR3 is CASSLFMGTGVGSPLHF. Written as DNA, the CDR3 is TGTGCCAGCAGCTTATTTATGGGGACAGGGGTAGGGTCACCCCTCCACTTT.

The rearrangement joins TRBV12-5 to TRBJ2-7, with TRBD1 as a possible D gene (6 bases). Germline lookup yields CDR1 LGHNT and CDR2 FRNRAP. The CDR3 loop spans 15 amino acids. The ends were cut back, 2 bases at V and 7 bases at J, with 18 bases in the middle. The CDR3 DNA follows: TGTGCTAGTGGTTTGCTAAACAGCCCACAGGGAGAGCAGTACTTC. This codes for CASGLLNSPQGEQYF. Full variable domain (missing parts from reference TRBV12-5 and TRBJ2-7): DARVTQTPRHKVTEMGQEVTMRCQPILGHNTVFWYRQTMMQGLELLAYFRNRAPLDDSGMPKDRFSAEMPDATLATLKIQPSEPRDSAVYFCASGLLNSPQGEQYFGPGTRLTVT.

This clonotype was seen only a few times. This sequence joins TRBV25-1 and TRBJ2-3; 7 bases align to TRBD1. Germline V lookup: CDR1 MGHDK, CDR2 SYGVNS. The CDR3 is 15 amino acids. The J segment lost 2 bases and the V segment lost 4 bases, leaving 6 bases of the junction unmatched. This chain's CDR3 is CASSVTGPLTDTQYF. The CDR3 DNA reads TGTGCCAGCAGTGTGACAGGGCCCCTCACAGATACGCAGTATTTT.

The sample holds one count of this clonotype. The chain is built from TRBV5-6 and TRBJ2-4; perhaps D is TRBD1 or TRBD2 (5 bases each). Germline V CDR1 and CDR2: SGHDT, YYEEEE. The CDR3 is 17 amino acids. Trimming left V 0 bases short and J 0 bases short, with 13 bases between. The CDR3 DNA reads TGTGCCAGCAGCTTGGCGGCAGGGACCCTAGCCAAAAACATTCAGTACTTC. Translation gives CASSLAAGTLAKNIQYF.

V usage is TRBV11-1 and J usage is TRBJ2-3, with D perhaps matching TRBD1 (5 bases). The CDR3 runs to 21 residues. The germline V gene has CDR1 SGHAT and CDR2 FQDESV (reference sequence). Trimming took off 1 base at V and 1 base at J, with 27 bases between the two ends. The CDR3 sequence is CASSLDIWGSYVYSRTDTQYF. The DNA of the CDR3 is TGTGCCAGCAGCTTAGATATCTGGGGCAGTTACGTTTATTCTCGCACAGATACGCAGTATTTT. Drawing the rest from reference TRBV11-1 and TRBJ2-3, the complete variable domain is EAEVAQSPRYKITEKSQAVAFWCDPISGHATLYWYRQILGQGPELLVQFQDESVVDDSQLPKDRFSAERLKGVDSTLKIQPAELGDSAMYLCASSLDIWGSYVYSRTDTQYFGPGTRLTVL.

This clonotype was picked up a small number of times. CDR3 region: CASSYRTGYEAFF. The CDR3, as DNA: TGTGCCAGCAGTTACCGGACAGGCTATGAAGCTTTCTTT. This chain uses TRBV6-2 or TRBV6-3 with TRBJ1-1; 7 bases are a match to TRBD1. Unmatched junction bases numbered 4, after V lost 2 bases and J lost 7 bases. Germline lookup yields CDR1 MNHEY and CDR2 SVGEGT. There are 13 residues in the CDR3.

This clonotype has a count of ten or more. The chain uses TRBV7-2 and TRBJ2-7, with 8 bases that match TRBD1. CDR3 size: 14 residues. The V and J ends lost 4 bases and 3 bases, in that order; junction bases with no gene match: 5. Per the germline V gene, CDR1 is SGHTA and CDR2 is FQGNSA. The CDR3 protein is CASSSGTGVYEQYF. For the CDR3, the DNA is TGTGCCAGCAGCTCCGGGACAGGAGTCTACGAGCAGTACTTC.

This chain links TRBV7-3 with TRBJ2-7; no reliable D call. The DNA matches TRBJ2-5 better at its end, which makes the J call doubtful. This CDR3 is 13 amino acids long. Per germline, CDR1 SGHTA and CDR2 FQGTGA. Here the CDR3 DNA reads TGTGCCAGCAGCTTTACAAAACAAGAGACCCAGTACTTC. As protein: CASSFTKQETQYF.